This TCR beta chain emerged from a study of immune cell composition in non-small cell lung cancer. Germline-derived CDR1 and CDR2 are SGHTA and FQGTGA. The CDR3 contains 15 residues. V dropped 4 bases and J dropped 8; count of bases not matched to a gene: 9. Only in-frame clones appear in the TCRdb table, and some are missing; sequencing was by immunoSEQ multiplex PCR. The sample contains 1,500 to 2,000 clones, 65% of which appear only once. The normal lung sample lay at least 3 cm, and maximally far, from the tumour. This clone has more than one count but fewer than ten. Material for sequencing was non-adjacent lung tissue. The clonotype was recovered from a human donor with non-small cell lung cancer. The rearrangement joins TRBV7-3 to TRBJ2-1; TRBD2 matches at 9 bases. The CDR3 sequence is CASSYYSGSFDEQFF. DNA for the CDR3: TGTGCCAGCAGCTACTATAGCGGGAGTTTCGATGAGCAGTTCTTC. The variable domain in full, completed from reference TRBV7-3 and TRBJ2-1, reads GAGVSQTPSNKVTEKGKYVELRCDPISGHTALYWYRQSLGQGPEFLIYFQGTGAADDSGLPNDRFFAVRPEGSVSTLKIQRTERGDSAVYLCASSYYSGSFDEQFFGPGTRLTVL.